Below are 13 T cell receptor beta chains sequenced from a single sample in a study of T cell responses to AZD1222 COVID-19 vaccine. Libraries were prepared by immunoSEQ multiplex PCR; TCRdb keeps only in-frame clonotypes and omits some of them. The sample records 150,000 to 200,000 clones, over 85% being singletons. Sample: peripheral blood, taken 28 days after the second dose of the MenACWY control vaccine. The source is an adult who received the MenACWY meningococcal vaccine as a control.

The rearrangement joins TRBV7-2 to TRBJ1-2; 8 bases are a match to TRBD1. Germline lookup yields CDR1 SGHTA and CDR2 FQGNSA. V trimming: 4 bases; J trimming: 0 bases; junction bases outside the gene matches: 7. This CDR3 has 16 residues. For the CDR3, the DNA is TGTGCCAGCAGCTGGGGACAGGCTCTTGCTAACTATGGCTACACCTTC. Translating gives CASSWGQALANYGYTF. Drawing the rest from reference TRBV7-2 and TRBJ1-2, the complete variable domain is GAGVSQSPSNKVTEKGKDVELRCDPISGHTALYWYRQSLGQGLEFLIYFQGNSAPDKSGLPSDRFSAERTGGSVSTLTIQRTQQEDSAVYLCASSWGQALANYGYTFGSGTRLTVV.

The chain employs TRBV11-2 and TRBJ1-2, with D possibly TRBD1 on 5 matching bases. The CDR3 is made up of 12 amino acids. Per the germline V gene, CDR1 is SGHAT and CDR2 is FQNNGV. V was cut by 8 bases and J by 8 bases, with 15 bases left in between. CDR3 loop: CASSLEGTGYTF. In DNA form, the CDR3 reads TGTGCCAGCTCCCTGGAGGGGACGGGCTACACCTTC. Full variable domain (rest looked up from reference TRBV11-2 and TRBJ1-2): EAGVAQSPRYKIIEKRQSVAFWCNPISGHATLYWYQQILGQGPKLLIQFQNNGVVDDSQLPKDRFSAERLKGVDSTLKIQPAKLEDSAVYLCASSLEGTGYTFGSGTRLTVV.

V usage is TRBV9 and J usage is TRBJ2-2; 9 nucleotides align to TRBD2. The CDR3 is 17 amino acids. Unmatched junction bases numbered 4, after V lost 0 bases and J lost 1 base. The germline CDR1 and CDR2 sequences are SGDLS and YYNGEE. CDR3: CASSVALAGRNTGELFF. The CDR3 DNA reads TGTGCCAGCAGCGTAGCACTAGCGGGCCGGAACACCGGGGAGCTGTTTTTT.

J is TRBJ2-4 and V is TRBV19; a possible D gene is TRBD2 (6 bases). This CDR3 spans 16 amino acids. Germline V gene data show CDR1 as LNHDA and CDR2 as SQIVND (reference sequence). Deletions cut 4 bases from V and 2 bases from J, with 15 bases between. The CDR3: CASSRREAGSKNIQYF. The CDR3, as DNA: TGTGCCAGTAGTAGACGAGAAGCGGGCTCCAAAAACATTCAGTACTTC.

This CDR3 is CASSETGWGNQPQHF. DNA of the CDR3: TGTGCCAGCAGCGAAACAGGGTGGGGCAATCAGCCCCAGCATTTT. The chain carries TRBV7-8 and TRBJ1-5; possible D gene TRBD1, 6 bases. The germline V gene has CDR1 SGHVS and CDR2 FQNEAQ. CDR3 size: 15 residues. Trimming removed 5 bases at V and 2 bases at J, with 13 bases between.

The V and J genes are TRBV5-1 and TRBJ1-1; D may be TRBD1 (6 bases). The CDR3 extends over 17 amino acids. V was clipped by 1 base and J by 0 bases, with 16 bases between them. CDR1 SGHRS and CDR2 YFSETQ come from the germline V gene. CDR3 nucleotides: TGCGCCAGCAGCTTGAAAGGGGCAGGGGTAATGAACACTGAAGCTTTCTTT. Translation gives CASSLKGAGVMNTEAFF.

The V and J genes are TRBV27 and TRBJ2-5, with TRBD2 matching over 7 bases. CDR1 is MNHEY and CDR2 is SMNVEV in the germline V gene (reference sequence). The ends lost 10 bases at V and 2 bases at J; junction bases unmatched: 7. The CDR3 is 13 amino acids. The CDR3 here is CATLTRGQETQYF. For the CDR3, the DNA is TGTGCCACCCTTACGCGGGGGCAAGAGACCCAGTACTTC.

The V and J genes are TRBV10-3 and TRBJ2-7; perhaps TRBD1 as D (6 bases). Germline CDR1 reads ENHRY; CDR2 reads SYGVKD. V gave up 2 bases and J gave up 1 base, with 18 bases separating them. This CDR3 is built from 17 residues. The CDR3 DNA reads TGTGCCATCAGTGAGCGAAGTAAACAGGGTCGTTCCTACGAGCAGTACTTC. Its protein is CAISERSKQGRSYEQYF.

In its sample, this clone was seen once. The gene calls are TRBV7-3 and TRBJ2-1, with TRBD1 matching 10 bases. The germline gives CDR1 SGHTA, CDR2 FQGTGA. The ends lost 0 bases at V and 8 bases at J; junction bases unmatched: 4. This CDR3 has 15 amino acids. The CDR3 loop is CASSLTGTGVYEQFF. CDR3 DNA: TGTGCCAGCAGCTTAACCGGGACAGGGGTCTATGAGCAGTTCTTC.

This sequence joins TRBV3-1 (or the pseudogene TRBV3-2) and TRBJ1-1; TRBD1 agrees at 7 bases. The CDR3 runs to 14 residues. The germline CDR1 and CDR2 sequences are LGHDT and YNNKEL (reference sequence). With V trimmed by 3 bases and J by 4 bases, 5 bases remained unmatched. CDR3 residues: CASSQGQRTTEAFF. CDR3 nucleotide sequence: TGTGCCAGCAGCCAGGGACAGAGGACCACTGAAGCTTTCTTT.

The chain carries TRBV6-6 and TRBJ1-2; D possibly corresponds to TRBD1 (6 bases). The length of the CDR3 is 13 residues. Trimming removed 0 bases at V and 8 bases at J, with 10 bases between. Germline lookup yields CDR1 MNHNY and CDR2 SVGAGI (reference sequence). The CDR3 sequence is CASSYSTGRGYTF. In DNA, the CDR3 is TGTGCCAGCAGTTACTCTACAGGGAGAGGCTACACCTTC.

The chain employs TRBV18 and TRBJ2-2; 9 positions agree with TRBD1. Unmatched junction bases numbered 5, after V lost 3 bases and J lost 3 bases. The CDR3 consists of 16 residues. Germline CDR1 reads KGHSH; CDR2 reads LQKENI. The CDR3 is CASSPARTGDTGELFF. CDR3 DNA sequence: TGTGCCAGCTCACCCGCAAGGACAGGGGACACCGGGGAGCTGTTTTTT.

This clone was recorded only once. V usage is TRBV12-5 and J usage is TRBJ2-1; D remains ambiguous. Trimming left V 3 bases short and J 5 bases short, with 11 bases between. Germline lookup yields CDR1 LGHNT and CDR2 FRNRAP. The CDR3 extends over 14 amino acids. This CDR3 reads CASGLGLDDNEQFF. In DNA form, the CDR3 reads TGTGCTAGTGGTTTAGGGCTAGACGACAATGAGCAGTTCTTC.